The present TCR beta chain was sequenced within a study of blood T cell repertoires in COVID-19. For the study at large: There were acute and convalescent COVID-19 samples, and they came from the United States, Italy and Spain.

Germline assignment: CDR1 MGHDK and CDR2 SYGVNS. V lost 6 bases to trimming and J lost 7 bases, with 7 bases between them. The CDR3 runs to 12 residues. While infection was still active, Seattle patients were enrolled and then followed longitudinally. Authors' data handling: For nucleated cells, counts were estimated from reference gene primer amplification. Generated by immunoSEQ multiplex PCR, the TCRdb table keeps only in-frame clones and is missing some. That table gives V, J and clone size, and the DNA gave D and trimming. The sample contains around 170,000 clones, around 83% of which appear only once.

The material sequenced was peripheral blood. This TCR was recovered from a woman in her 70s with COVID-19, enrolled during active disease. This sequence joins TRBV25-1 and TRBJ1-6; D not resolved. This CDR3 is CASSVVNSPLHF. DNA of the CDR3: TGTGCCAGCAGCGTTGTAAATTCACCCCTCCACTTT.